A selection of T cell receptor beta chains follows, all from one sample in a study of blood T cell repertoires in COVID-19. Only in-frame clones appear in the TCRdb table, and some are missing; sequencing was by immunoSEQ multiplex PCR. Of 340,000 or so clones listed, approximately 83% are singletons. Input material: PBMCs or T cells enriched from blood (not recorded which). Receptors were obtained from a woman between 35 and 50 years old with acute COVID-19. CDR3s include the opening cysteine and the closing phenylalanine or tryptophan. Each record gives: clone size, D gene, V gene, J gene, CDR3 protein, CDR3 DNA. A D gene is named only where the DNA matches it firmly. The listing skips clone size in some rows; elsewhere it reads once, few, many or a size class.

-	-	TRBV27	TRBJ1-2	CASRGLYGYTF	TGTGCCAGCCGCGGCCTTTATGGCTACACCTTC
-	TRBD2	TRBV27	TRBJ2-7	CASSFGLAGRAYEQYF	TGTGCCAGCAGTTTTGGATTAGCGGGTCGTGCCTACGAGCAGTACTTC
once	-	TRBV20-1	TRBJ1-4	CSASFNQGTNEKLFF	TGCAGTGCTAGTTTTAATCAGGGAACTAATGAAAAACTGTTTTTT
-	TRBD1	TRBV7-6	TRBJ1-1	CASSLGTGETEAFF	TGTGCCAGCAGCTTAGGGACAGGGGAAACTGAAGCTTTCTTT
-	-	TRBV5-8	TRBJ1-5	CASSLRGTDQPQHF	TGTGCCAGCAGCTTGCGAGGAACTGATCAGCCCCAGCATTTT
-	-	TRBV7-2	TRBJ2-3	CASSLASSRTDTQYF	TGTGCCAGCAGCTTAGCCTCGAGTCGCACAGATACGCAGTATTTT
-	-	TRBV14	TRBJ1-3	CASSPWGAGNTIYF	TGTGCCAGCAGTCCCTGGGGGGCTGGAAACACCATATATTTT
-	TRBD2	TRBV19	TRBJ2-7	CASSTGLAGEQYF	TGTGCCAGTAGTACGGGACTAGCGGGCGAGCAGTACTTC
-	TRBD2	TRBV6-1	TRBJ2-1	CASSEGASGRWVQFF	TGTGCCAGCAGTGAAGGTGCTAGCGGGAGATGGGTGCAGTTCTTC
-	TRBD2	TRBV5-1	TRBJ2-7	CASSLVASGKSEQYF	TGCGCCAGCAGCTTGGTGGCTAGCGGTAAGTCCGAGCAGTACTTC
once	-	TRBV5-4	TRBJ1-4	CASNKWGVNEKLFF	TGTGCCAGCAACAAATGGGGGGTTAATGAAAAACTGTTTTTT
-	-	TRBV7-2	TRBJ1-3	CASSLSFMAGNTIYF	TGTGCCAGCAGCTTATCTTTCATGGCCGGAAACACCATATATTTT
-	TRBD1	TRBV5-4	TRBJ1-6	CASSLRDRNSPLHF	TGTGCCAGCAGCTTAAGGGACAGAAATTCACCCCTCCACTTT
-	-	TRBV5-1	TRBJ2-1	CASSLKINGVYEQFF	TGCGCCAGCAGCTTGAAGATTAACGGAGTCTATGAGCAGTTCTTC
-	-	TRBV4-1	TRBJ1-2	CASSQEATENYGYTF	TGCGCCAGCAGCCAAGAAGCGACAGAAAACTATGGCTACACCTTC
-	TRBD2	TRBV7-9	TRBJ2-3	CASSLAGLALGTQYF	TGTGCCAGCAGCTTAGCGGGACTAGCTCTCGGTACGCAGTATTTT
-	TRBD1	TRBV4-3	TRBJ1-6	CASSQDADRGLSPLHF	TGCGCCAGCAGCCAAGACGCGGACAGGGGGCTTTCACCCCTCCACTTT
-	TRBD2	TRBV9	TRBJ2-1	CASSVEREGSYNEQFF	TGTGCCAGCAGCGTAGAGCGGGAGGGTTCCTACAATGAGCAGTTCTTC
-	-	TRBV7-9	TRBJ1-4	CASSSRFADRRKLFF	TGTGCCAGCAGCTCCCGCTTTGCAGACAGGAGGAAACTGTTTTTT
-	TRBD2	TRBV24-1	TRBJ2-3	CATSDTVSGRSTDTQYF	TGTGCCACCAGTGATACCGTTAGCGGGAGAAGCACAGATACGCAGTATTTT
-	TRBD1	TRBV5-4	TRBJ2-7	CASSLGGTGQSEQYF	TGTGCCAGCAGCTTGGGAGGGACAGGGCAATCCGAGCAGTACTTC
-	TRBD1	TRBV4-1	TRBJ1-4	CASSHIGLSRDRAEKLFF	TGCGCCAGCAGCCATATCGGGCTATCTCGGGACAGGGCCGAAAAACTGTTTTTT
-	TRBD1	TRBV2	TRBJ1-4	CASSAGTGNEKLFF	TGTGCCAGCAGCGCCGGGACAGGGAATGAAAAACTGTTTTTT
once	-	TRBV7-2	TRBJ1-1	CASSHTPGDTEAFF	TGTGCCAGCAGCCACACACCAGGGGACACTGAAGCTTTCTTT
-	TRBD1	TRBV2	TRBJ2-2	CATPKNDRVNTGELFF	TGTGCCACTCCAAAAAATGACAGGGTGAACACCGGGGAGCTGTTTTTT
-	TRBD2	TRBV5-4	TRBJ2-1	CASSRGDRERENNEQFF	TGTGCCAGCAGCCGGGGAGATAGGGAGCGGGAGAACAATGAGCAGTTCTTC
-	-	TRBV7-2	TRBJ1-1	CASSLAGGLGMAEAFF	TGTGCCAGCAGCTTAGCTGGGGGCCTCGGAATGGCTGAAGCTTTCTTT
-	-	TRBV18	TRBJ1-5	CASSMSWGGNQPQHF	TGTGCCAGCTCAATGTCTTGGGGGGGCAATCAGCCCCAGCATTTT
-	TRBD2	TRBV9	TRBJ2-7	CASSVETSGPYEQYF	TGTGCCAGCAGCGTGGAGACTAGCGGACCCTACGAGCAGTACTTC
few	TRBD1	TRBV19	TRBJ1-3	CASSSGTGGNTIYF	TGTGCCAGTAGTTCCGGGACAGGGGGGAACACCATATATTTT
-	-	TRBV19	TRBJ1-2	CASSTNRDYYGYTF	TGTGCCAGTAGTACAAACAGGGATTACTATGGCTACACCTTC
-	-	TRBV19	TRBJ1-3	CASSIRSSGNTIYF	TGTGCCAGTAGTATTAGGAGCTCTGGAAACACCATATATTTT
-	-	TRBV4-1	TRBJ1-3	CASSQGDFRAIYF	TGCGCCAGCAGCCAAGGGGACTTCAGGGCCATATATTTT
-	TRBD1	TRBV27	TRBJ2-7	CASSLTGTGSYEQYF	TGTGCCAGCAGTCTGACCGGGACAGGGTCCTACGAGCAGTACTTC
-	-	TRBV2	TRBJ1-2	CASSESSSGDGYTF	TGTGCCAGCAGTGAAAGCTCCTCCGGTGATGGCTACACCTTC
-	-	TRBV14	TRBJ2-5	CASSQVIQGTWQETQYF	TGTGCCAGCAGCCAAGTCATCCAGGGAACCTGGCAAGAGACCCAGTACTTC
-	-	TRBV7-3	TRBJ1-6	CASSLPPGVRSPLHF	TGTGCCAGCAGCTTGCCCCCAGGGGTACGTTCACCCCTCCACTTT
-	-	TRBV19	TRBJ1-1	CASSGRQARDEAFF	TGTGCCAGTAGTGGTAGACAGGCCCGGGATGAAGCTTTCTTT
-	-	TRBV5-1	TRBJ1-1	CASSPLYRYTEAFF	TGCGCCAGCAGCCCACTGTACAGGTACACTGAAGCTTTCTTT
-	TRBD2	TRBV6-1	TRBJ2-3	CASSDPAGSSTDTQYF	TGTGCCAGCAGTGACCCAGCGGGGTCCTCCACAGATACGCAGTATTTT
few	-	TRBV5-1	TRBJ2-2	CASSLLDRNTGELFF	TGCGCCAGCAGCTTATTGGACAGGAACACCGGGGAGCTGTTTTTT
-	-	TRBV6-5	TRBJ2-7	CASSAKYEQYF	TGTGCCAGCAGCGCGAAGTACGAGCAGTACTTC
-	-	TRBV21-1	TRBJ2-2	CASSKVGASGRATGELFF	TGTGCCAGCAGCAAAGTAGGGGCTAGCGGGAGGGCGACCGGGGAGCTGTTTTTT
-	TRBD1	TRBV19	TRBJ2-1	CASDRGQGLWGVYNEQFF	TGTGCCAGTGACCGAGGACAGGGCCTCTGGGGGGTCTACAATGAGCAGTTCTTC
-	TRBD1	TRBV27	TRBJ1-5	CASRRQGGGGNQPQHF	TGTGCCAGCCGGCGACAGGGGGGAGGAGGCAATCAGCCCCAGCATTTT
-	TRBD2	TRBV7-9	TRBJ2-7	CASSLGTSAYEQYF	TGTGCCAGCAGCTTAGGTACTAGCGCTTACGAGCAGTACTTC
once	TRBD2	TRBV7-2	TRBJ2-7	CASSLEGGLAGRAYEQYF	TGTGCCAGCAGCTTAGAGGGGGGACTAGCGGGGAGAGCCTACGAGCAGTACTTC
-	TRBD2	TRBV5-1	TRBJ2-7	CASSYSGSTYEQYF	TGCGCCAGCAGCTATAGCGGGAGCACATACGAGCAGTACTTC
-	-	TRBV4-1	TRBJ2-7	CASSQGGGARRSSYEQYF	TGCGCCAGCAGCCAGGGAGGGGGGGCACGTCGAAGCTCCTACGAGCAGTACTTC
-	-	TRBV15	TRBJ1-1	CATSLRGEGTEAFF	TGTGCCACCAGCCTTCGGGGGGAGGGCACTGAAGCTTTCTTT
-	TRBD1	TRBV6-5	TRBJ1-6	CASSRQGDNSPLHF	TGTGCCAGCAGTCGACAGGGGGACAATTCACCCCTCCACTTT
-	TRBD2	TRBV14	TRBJ2-5	CASSPRTSGTQYF	TGTGCCAGCAGCCCCCGGACTAGCGGGACCCAGTACTTC
-	TRBD1	TRBV6-5	TRBJ1-1	CASSYNRGGSEAFF	TGTGCCAGCAGTTATAACAGAGGGGGCTCTGAAGCTTTCTTT
few	-	TRBV2	TRBJ1-2	CASRQTTGPGYGYTF	TGTGCCAGCAGACAGACTACAGGGCCCGGCTATGGCTACACCTTC
-	-	TRBV6-1	TRBJ2-1	CASSEWRRGHNEQFF	TGTGCCAGCAGTGAATGGCGAAGAGGCCACAATGAGCAGTTCTTC
-	TRBD1	TRBV6-5	TRBJ1-2	CASSYTSGTGGYGYTF	TGTGCCAGCAGTTACACATCCGGGACAGGGGGGTATGGCTACACCTTC
-	TRBD1	TRBV11-2	TRBJ2-1	CASSPDRASNEQFF	TGTGCCAGCAGCCCGGACAGGGCTTCCAATGAGCAGTTCTTC
-	-	TRBV6-6	TRBJ1-2	CASSYNPRANYGYTF	TGTGCCAGCAGTTATAACCCACGAGCTAACTATGGCTACACCTTC
-	TRBD1	TRBV5-1	TRBJ2-1	CASSRRTGLNYSYNEQFF	TGCGCCAGCAGCCGAAGGACAGGGCTTAACTACTCCTACAATGAGCAGTTCTTC